This T cell receptor beta chain was sequenced during a study of blood T cell repertoires in COVID-19. Germline V gene lookup returns CDR1 SGHDT and CDR2 YYEEEE. The CDR3 runs to 14 residues. The V segment lost 4 bases and the J segment 6 bases; nucleotides outside the gene matches: 2. The repertoire was sequenced with immunoSEQ multiplex PCR; TCRdb's copy has only in-frame clones and lacks some. The table shows about 190,000 clones, with approximately 84% occurring only once. The chain joins TRBV5-6 to TRBJ2-7; TRBD2 agrees at 15 bases. Sequenced material: PBMCs or T cells enriched from blood (not recorded which). The receptor was derived from a woman in her twenties or thirties who had recovered from COVID-19. The CDR3 sequence is CASSPGLAGGEQYF. In nucleotides, the CDR3 is TGTGCCAGCAGCCCGGGACTAGCGGGAGGCGAGCAGTACTTC.